This section outlines one T cell receptor (beta chain) sequence together with its context. It lacks a known antigen. No base quality information exists; no much larger clone differs at one position. This sample was taken from a study of blood T cell repertoires in COVID-19 (dated by TCRdb to 2019 to 2021). Background on the whole study: Samples covering the acute and convalescent phases of COVID-19 were provided by collaborators in the United States, Italy and Spain. HLA class I and class II types, where available, came from metadata supplied by the sample provider rather than from assay-based typing. The prospective study material was composed of cDNA or gDNA derived from T cells, B-cell-depleted T cells, or PBMCs. Subjects who had been exposed to COVID-19, were actively infected with it, or had recovered from it provided the deeply sampled blood TCRbeta repertoires that made up the dataset. The sample metadata nearly always contained a de-identified subject ID, COVID-19 status, age in years and sex. Samples were obtained from the ongoing ImmuneRACE study (first 160 participants) and from about 1,300 subjects provided by 6 global collaborators. The repertoires were released in a freely available public database intended as a resource for research on the immune response to SARS-CoV-2.

Germline trimming: 5 bases from V, 4 bases from J; junction bases outside gene matches: 10. The CDR1 and CDR2 encoded by the germline V gene are SGHRS and YFSETQ. The CDR3 runs 15 amino acids, cysteine and phenylalanine included. The kept DNA is CDR3 alone, 45 bases in frame from the first base. TCRbeta CDR3 regions were amplified from genomic DNA by means of the immunoSEQ Assay, a bias-controlled multiplex PCR. Per the authors' processing: Within the assay, amplification of reference gene primers was used to estimate how many nucleated cells each sample contained. Sequence reads were collapsed and filtered to measure the absolute abundance of every unique TCRbeta CDR3 rearrangement. For each sample, productive Simpson clonality was calculated by taking the square root of Simpson's diversity index across productive rearrangements. TCRdb stores this immuneACCESS table with in-frame sequences only. Part of the clones is absent; in the studies checked, under half of the shortfall reflects unresolved V genes, and no reason is known for the rest. V, J and clone size were drawn from that table, and D and trimming were deduced from the DNA. The sample table contains 53,000 or so clones; only one count was recorded for around 79% of them. Together, the top ten hold around 43% of the sample.

Study-level results and caveats: How much clinical and demographic metadata was included differed by source and by participant, and the metadata was provided uncurated.

Whole blood was collected in K2EDTA tubes by collaborating institutions according to the institutions' own protocols. Collaborator samples were shipped for TCRbeta analysis as frozen whole blood, isolated PBMCs, or DNA extracted from either sample type. The source of this sequence is a man aged 65-85 years with active or convalescent COVID-19. Rearrangement joined TRBV5-1 to TRBJ2-5; TRBD2 aligns with 8 central bases. Sequencing used peripheral blood. The nucleotides are TGCGCCAGCAGTTCAAACGGACTAGCCTCAGAGACCCAGTACTTC. This translates into CASSSNGLASETQYF.